The 27 T cell receptor beta chains given below trace back to one sample, sequenced in a study of T cells in women clearing cervical HPV infection (dated by TCRdb to the late 2010s). Library prep was done by the immunoSEQ multiplex PCR assay. TCRdb mirrors the immuneACCESS table, restricted to in-frame sequences. Some clones are absent from its copies; in checked studies, under half trace to an unresolved V gene, and the reason for the others is unknown. For this sample, the table gives about 27,000 clones. The ten largest clonotypes hold over 8.5% of the sample. Sequencing was done on a sample of blood buffy coat. Every receptor here comes from a woman aged 18 to 75 with a cervical HPV16 infection that either progressed to CIN3+ or cleared (not recorded which).

This clone shows up as medium-sized by frequency. Read sequence stops 3 residues before the CDR3 end, and the germline J gene provides the missing end. The V call is TRBV10-2, the J call TRBJ2-1, with TRBD2 matching 14 bases. Germline-derived CDR1 and CDR2 are WSHSY and SAAADI. CDR3 length: 17 residues. J lost 0 bases, V lost 11 bases, and 9 bases had no gene match. The DNA read from the CDR3 is TGCGCCGCCCGACTAGCGGGAGGGCCCAGCTCCTACAATGAG. It codes for CAARLAGGPSSYNE. In full, the CDR3 is CAARLAGGPSSYNEQFF.

As regards this clone: The read terminates 3 residues ahead of where the CDR3 ends, so the germline J gene completes it. The rearrangement uses TRBV20-1 and TRBJ1-4, with 7 bases identical to TRBD1. Germline loops: CDR1 DFQATT, CDR2 SNEGSKA (reference sequence). This CDR3 region has 15 residues. The ends lost 3 bases at V and 6 bases at J; junction bases unmatched: 10. The CDR3 loop is CSASQIGTEDEKLFF. The CDR3 bases that were read are TGCAGTGCTAGCCAGATCGGGACAGAGGATGAAAAA.

With regard to this clone: The CDR3 end lies 3 residues beyond the end of the read and is filled in from the germline J gene. The chain is built from TRBV6-2 or TRBV6-3 and TRBJ1-1; D remains unclear. Looked up from germline, CDR1 is MNHEY and CDR2 is SVGEGT. The CDR3 totals 13 residues. The germline V and J ends were trimmed by 7 bases and 2 bases, with 11 bases remaining between them. CDR3 loop: CASTNPPNTEAFF. The CDR3 DNA, read in part, is TGTGCCAGCACTAACCCCCCAAACACTGAA.

As concerns this clone: The CDR3 goes on 3 residues after the read ends, and that part is filled in from the germline J gene. The genes are TRBV7-3 and TRBJ1-4, with D maybe TRBD1 (6 bases). Germline V gene lookup returns CDR1 SGHTA and CDR2 FQGTGA. This CDR3 is built from 14 residues. CDR3 residues: CASRSGPSRGPLFF. CDR3 DNA, as far as it was read: TGTGCCAGCAGATCGGGACCGTCGCGGGGGCCA.

As to this clone: The sequence runs out 3 residues before the end of the CDR3; the remainder is reconstructed from the germline J gene. This chain connects TRBV7-2 to TRBJ1-3; D may be TRBD1 (6 bases). CDR3 length equals 15 residues. Germline lookup yields CDR1 SGHTA and CDR2 FQGNSA. Trimming removed 3 bases from V and 8 bases from J, with 17 bases in between. The sequenced part of the CDR3 DNA is TGTGCCAGCAGCTTGGTGGGGGCGCGGTGGGACACC. It yields the protein CASSLVGARWDT. The whole CDR3 protein reads CASSLVGARWDTIYF.

A remark on this clone: Coverage ceases 3 residues before the CDR3 finishes, and the germline J gene fills in the end. This chain joins TRBV19 and TRBJ2-3; 8 nucleotides line up with TRBD2. The CDR3 covers 17 residues. Germline assignment: CDR1 LNHDA and CDR2 SQIVND (reference sequence). This CDR3 is CASRPRALAGVQETQYF. Incomplete CDR3 DNA: TGTGCCAGTAGACCCCGGGCCCTAGCGGGTGTTCAAGAGACG.

As concerns this clone: Read data end 3 residues before the CDR3 end; the end is taken from the germline J gene. The rearrangement uses TRBV28 and TRBJ1-5, with D perhaps matching TRBD1 (6 bases). V lost 3 bases and J 9 bases, leaving 12 bases between the germline ends. The V gene's germline CDR1 is MDHEN and CDR2 SYDVKM. The CDR3 runs to 13 residues. CDR3 amino acids: CASSLGTSWPQHF. The CDR3 DNA, read in part, is TGTGCCAGCAGTTTGGGGACAAGCTGGCCC.

A note on this clone: The missing CDR3 end, 3 residues past where the read stops, is filled in from the germline J gene. V and J are TRBV6-4 and TRBJ2-1; the D is unclear. V shed 5 bases and J shed 9 bases, with 14 bases lying between them. CDR1 and CDR2 from the germline V gene are MRHNA and SNTAGT. The CDR3 consists of 13 residues. CDR3 bases read: TGTGCCAGCAGTCCCCAAGAACGCGGTGAG. It translates to CASSPQERGE. The full-length CDR3 reads as CASSPQERGEQFF.

Turning to this clone: Read data end 3 residues before the CDR3 end; the end is taken from the germline J gene. The same CDR3 arises from other DNA sequences in this sample as well. V is TRBV7-2 and J is TRBJ1-3; no clear D. CDR3 size: 14 residues. The germline V and J ends were trimmed by 0 bases and 8 bases, with 11 bases remaining between them. The germline gives CDR1 SGHTA, CDR2 FQGNSA. The CDR3 DNA, read in part, is TGTGCCAGCAGCTTAGCGCAGGCGGGATACACC. Amino acids: CASSLAQAGYT. Given in full, the CDR3 is CASSLAQAGYTIYF.

As regards this clone: The read finishes 3 residues shy of the CDR3 end, and the germline J gene is used to complete it. The chain employs TRBV7-8 and TRBJ1-1; D perhaps matches TRBD1 (5 bases). The CDR3 sequence is 14 residues long. V was shortened by 8 bases and J by 1 base, with 14 bases between the two germline ends. Germline V gene sequence: CDR1 SGHVS, CDR2 FQNEAQ. The CDR3 loop is CASELGHPNTEAFF. The DNA read from the CDR3 is TGTGCCAGCGAGCTTGGACACCCGAACACTGAA.

About this clone: The read terminates 3 residues before the CDR3 end, so the remaining end is supplied by the germline J gene. The genes are TRBV2 and TRBJ1-5, with a tentative D call TRBD1 (6 bases). Germline CDR1 reads SNHLY; CDR2 reads FYNNEI. The CDR3 runs to 14 residues. V dropped 2 bases and J dropped 9 bases, with 14 bases sitting between them. CDR3 bases read: TGTGCCAGCAGTGAACTTCAGGGGACACTGCCC. Translation: CASSELQGTLP. The whole CDR3 is CASSELQGTLPQHF.

CDR3 sequence reads: CASSGGADPEAFF. The CDR3 DNA, read in part, is TGTGCCAGCAGCGGAGGGGCAGACCCTGAA. The V gene is TRBV2, the J gene TRBJ1-1; TRBD1 is a possible D gene (5 bases). Sequencing ends 3 residues short of the CDR3 end; the germline J gene provides the rest. The CDR3 is 13 residues long. V dropped 6 bases and J dropped 6 bases, with 14 bases sitting between them. Germline V gene sequence: CDR1 SNHLY, CDR2 FYNNEI.

A note on this clone: Coverage ceases 3 residues before the CDR3 finishes, and the germline J gene fills in the end. The chain has TRBV29-1 and TRBJ2-5; D unclear. The CDR3 spans 12 residues. Trimming took 4 bases from V and 3 from J, leaving 9 bases between them. Germline CDR1 SQVTM, CDR2 ANQGSEA. Partial CDR3 DNA: TGCAGCGTTGTTTGGCAGGAAGAGACC. Its translation: CSVVWQEET. The whole CDR3 reads CSVVWQEETQYF.

Regarding this clone: The missing CDR3 end, 3 residues past where the read stops, is filled in from the germline J gene. The genes are TRBV29-1 and TRBJ1-6, with a weak D call TRBD1 (5 bases). This CDR3 is built from 16 residues. Germline V gene lookup returns CDR1 SQVTM and CDR2 ANQGSEA. The ends were cut back, 2 bases at V and 3 bases at J, with 14 bases in the middle. CDR3: CSVEPQGRVYNSPLHF. The CDR3 DNA, read in part, is TGCAGCGTTGAACCCCAGGGAAGGGTCTATAATTCACCC.

Notes on this clone: The read is 3 residues too short to cover the CDR3 end, so that end is filled in from the germline J gene. The gene calls are TRBV5-4 and TRBJ2-3; 8 bases map to TRBD1. This CDR3 region has 14 residues. Germline loops: CDR1 SGHNT, CDR2 YYREEE (reference sequence). CDR3 in amino acids: CASSGWTGTETQYF. The covered CDR3 bases are TGTGCCAGCAGCGGATGGACAGGGACGGAGACG.

Regarding this clone: Read data end 3 residues before the CDR3 end; the end is taken from the germline J gene. The chain combines TRBV6-1 with TRBJ2-7; possible D gene TRBD2, 5 bases. Germline V gene data show CDR1 as MNHNS and CDR2 as SASEGT. The V end lost 4 bases, the J end lost 2 bases, and 9 bases lay between the germline ends. This CDR3 is built from 13 residues. The CDR3 DNA, read in part, is TGTGCCAGCAGTGCGTCAGCGGCCTACGAG. This encodes CASSASAAYE. The complete CDR3 sequence is CASSASAAYEQYF.

Concerning this clone: The CDR3 end is not reached by the read, which stops 3 residues before it; the germline J gene fills it in. This sequence joins TRBV10-3 and TRBJ1-2, with 7 nucleotides matching TRBD1. Germline assignment: CDR1 ENHRY and CDR2 SYGVKD. This CDR3 is 16 amino acids long. J lost 5 bases, V lost 3 bases, and 12 bases had no gene match. CDR3 DNA (partial): TGTGCCATCAGTGAAGGGGACAGTTTCAAGAGGTATGGC. Translation: CAISEGDSFKRYG. In full, the CDR3 is CAISEGDSFKRYGYTF.

With regard to this clone: The DNA ends 3 residues before the CDR3 does, and the rest of the CDR3 is filled in from the germline J gene. This chain connects TRBV18 to TRBJ2-4, with 11 bases matching TRBD2. V lost 2 bases, J lost 1 base, and 4 bases stayed unmatched. Germline assignment: CDR1 KGHSH and CDR2 LQKENI. This CDR3 has 17 amino acids. The part of the CDR3 DNA that was read is TGTGCCAGCTCACCAGCCGCTAGCGGGGGGGCCAAAAACATT. Translated: CASSPAASGGAKNI. The CDR3, in full, reads CASSPAASGGAKNIQYF.

With respect to this clone: Read sequence stops 3 residues before the CDR3 end, and the germline J gene provides the missing end. The rearrangement links TRBV19 to TRBJ2-7; no clear D gene. Germline V lookup: CDR1 LNHDA, CDR2 SQIVND (reference sequence). Trimming took 4 bases from V and 3 from J, leaving 4 bases between them. The CDR3 runs to 11 residues. The CDR3 reads CASSNLYEQYF. The part of the CDR3 DNA that was read is TGTGCCAGTAGTAATCTCTACGAG. Together with reference TRBV19 and TRBJ2-7, the CDR3 gives the full variable domain: DGGITQSPKYLFRKEGQNVTLSCEQNLNHDAMYWYRQDPGQGLRLIYYSQIVNDFQKGDIAEGYSVSREKKESFPLTVTSAQKNPTAFYLCASSNLYEQYFGPGTRLTVT.

In regard to this clone: The missing CDR3 end, 3 residues past where the read stops, is filled in from the germline J gene. This chain joins TRBV18 and TRBJ2-3; no firm D call. From germline, CDR1 is KGHSH and CDR2 LQKENI. The CDR3 sequence is 14 residues long. V was cut by 1 base and J by 4 bases, with 9 bases left in between. Incomplete CDR3 DNA: TGTGCCAGCTCACCACGGTCTAGAGCAGATACG. Its protein is CASSPRSRADT. The CDR3 in its entirety is CASSPRSRADTQYF.

Remarks on this clone: The CDR3 goes on 3 residues after the read ends, and that part is filled in from the germline J gene. This chain uses TRBV7-7 with TRBJ2-2; TRBD2 matches at 11 bases. The trim removed 5 bases at V and 4 bases at J, leaving 6 bases unmatched. This CDR3 contains 16 residues. Germline values: CDR1 SSHAT, CDR2 FNYEAQ (reference sequence). The CDR3 is CASSTRLAGSTGELFF. CDR3 DNA, as far as it was read: TGTGCCAGCAGCACAAGACTAGCGGGGAGCACCGGGGAG.

As concerns this clone: The read comes to an end 3 residues before the CDR3 does, leaving the germline J gene to fill in the end. The V gene is TRBV18, the J gene TRBJ2-2, with 10 positions matching TRBD1. Germline V gene sequence: CDR1 KGHSH, CDR2 LQKENI. The trim removed 5 bases at V and 7 bases at J, leaving 7 bases unmatched. The length of the CDR3 is 15 residues. CDR3 DNA, as far as it was read: TGTGCCAGCTCAACCGGGACAGGGGCGCTCGGGGAG. Protein product: CASSTGTGALGE. The whole CDR3 is CASSTGTGALGELFF.

A word on this clone: The missing CDR3 end, 3 residues past where the read stops, is filled in from the germline J gene. V gene TRBV18 combines with J gene TRBJ2-5; perhaps TRBD1 as D (6 bases). CDR3 length: 14 amino acids. The germline gives CDR1 KGHSH, CDR2 LQKENI. The V and J ends lost 6 bases and 5 bases respectively, with 16 bases between them. The covered CDR3 bases are TGTGCCAGCTCTTCTTCCAGGGGTTTTGAGACC. Translated, it gives CASSSSRGFET. The CDR3 as a whole reads CASSSSRGFETQYF.

A remark on this clone: The CDR3 end is not reached by the read, which stops 3 residues before it; the germline J gene fills it in. The chain recombines TRBV7-2 with TRBJ2-2; 7 positions match TRBD1. Looked up from germline, CDR1 is SGHTA and CDR2 is FQGNSA. The length of the CDR3 is 15 residues. CDR3 loop: CASSLTGATNEKLFF. The sequenced CDR3 bases are TGTGCCAGCAGTCTTACAGGGGCAACTAATGAAAAG. Supplemented by reference TRBV7-2 and TRBJ2-2, the full variable domain reads GAGVSQSPSNKVTEKGKDVELRCDPISGHTALYWYRQSLGQGLEFLIYFQGNSAPDKSGLPSDRFSAERTGGSVSTLTIQRTQQEDSAVYLCASSLTGATNEKLFFGEGSRLTVL.

As concerns this clone: The CDR3 extends 3 residues past the end of the read, so its final part is completed from the germline J gene. V usage is TRBV18 and J usage is TRBJ2-2; 7 bases fit TRBD1. The CDR3 loop spans 15 amino acids. CDR1 is KGHSH and CDR2 is LQKENI in the germline V gene. CDR3 region: CASSRQGSGANVLFF. CDR3 DNA (partial): TGTGCCAGCTCACGACAGGGCTCTGGGGCCAACGTG. The full variable domain, completed using reference TRBV18 and TRBJ2-2, is NAGVMQNPRHLVRRRGQEARLRCSPMKGHSHVYWYRQLPEEGLKFMVYLQKENIIDESGMPKERFSAEFPKEGPSILRIQQVVRGDSAAYFCASSRQGSGANVLFFGEGSRLTVL.

On this clone itself: The read falls 3 residues short of the CDR3 end, and the missing part is taken from the germline J gene. The rearrangement uses TRBV7-3 and TRBJ2-1; TRBD2 aligns across 9 bases. There are 15 residues in the CDR3. Looked up from germline, CDR1 is SGHTA and CDR2 is FQGTGA. The J segment lost 6 bases and the V segment lost 3 bases, leaving 6 bases of the junction unmatched. The CDR3 here is CASSFGLAGFNEQFF. The covered CDR3 bases are TGTGCCAGCAGCTTCGGGCTAGCGGGATTCAATGAG.

Of note for this clone: The read finishes 3 residues shy of the CDR3 end, and the germline J gene is used to complete it. The chain employs TRBV5-1 and TRBJ2-4; the D gene is possibly TRBD1 (6 bases). Germline values: CDR1 SGHRS, CDR2 YFSETQ. CDR3 size: 14 residues. Between the trimmed V and J ends, which lost 4 bases and 0 bases, there was a span of 8 bases. CDR3: CASSQGIAKNIQYF. The CDR3 DNA, read in part, is TGCGCCAGCAGCCAGGGGATAGCCAAAAACATT.